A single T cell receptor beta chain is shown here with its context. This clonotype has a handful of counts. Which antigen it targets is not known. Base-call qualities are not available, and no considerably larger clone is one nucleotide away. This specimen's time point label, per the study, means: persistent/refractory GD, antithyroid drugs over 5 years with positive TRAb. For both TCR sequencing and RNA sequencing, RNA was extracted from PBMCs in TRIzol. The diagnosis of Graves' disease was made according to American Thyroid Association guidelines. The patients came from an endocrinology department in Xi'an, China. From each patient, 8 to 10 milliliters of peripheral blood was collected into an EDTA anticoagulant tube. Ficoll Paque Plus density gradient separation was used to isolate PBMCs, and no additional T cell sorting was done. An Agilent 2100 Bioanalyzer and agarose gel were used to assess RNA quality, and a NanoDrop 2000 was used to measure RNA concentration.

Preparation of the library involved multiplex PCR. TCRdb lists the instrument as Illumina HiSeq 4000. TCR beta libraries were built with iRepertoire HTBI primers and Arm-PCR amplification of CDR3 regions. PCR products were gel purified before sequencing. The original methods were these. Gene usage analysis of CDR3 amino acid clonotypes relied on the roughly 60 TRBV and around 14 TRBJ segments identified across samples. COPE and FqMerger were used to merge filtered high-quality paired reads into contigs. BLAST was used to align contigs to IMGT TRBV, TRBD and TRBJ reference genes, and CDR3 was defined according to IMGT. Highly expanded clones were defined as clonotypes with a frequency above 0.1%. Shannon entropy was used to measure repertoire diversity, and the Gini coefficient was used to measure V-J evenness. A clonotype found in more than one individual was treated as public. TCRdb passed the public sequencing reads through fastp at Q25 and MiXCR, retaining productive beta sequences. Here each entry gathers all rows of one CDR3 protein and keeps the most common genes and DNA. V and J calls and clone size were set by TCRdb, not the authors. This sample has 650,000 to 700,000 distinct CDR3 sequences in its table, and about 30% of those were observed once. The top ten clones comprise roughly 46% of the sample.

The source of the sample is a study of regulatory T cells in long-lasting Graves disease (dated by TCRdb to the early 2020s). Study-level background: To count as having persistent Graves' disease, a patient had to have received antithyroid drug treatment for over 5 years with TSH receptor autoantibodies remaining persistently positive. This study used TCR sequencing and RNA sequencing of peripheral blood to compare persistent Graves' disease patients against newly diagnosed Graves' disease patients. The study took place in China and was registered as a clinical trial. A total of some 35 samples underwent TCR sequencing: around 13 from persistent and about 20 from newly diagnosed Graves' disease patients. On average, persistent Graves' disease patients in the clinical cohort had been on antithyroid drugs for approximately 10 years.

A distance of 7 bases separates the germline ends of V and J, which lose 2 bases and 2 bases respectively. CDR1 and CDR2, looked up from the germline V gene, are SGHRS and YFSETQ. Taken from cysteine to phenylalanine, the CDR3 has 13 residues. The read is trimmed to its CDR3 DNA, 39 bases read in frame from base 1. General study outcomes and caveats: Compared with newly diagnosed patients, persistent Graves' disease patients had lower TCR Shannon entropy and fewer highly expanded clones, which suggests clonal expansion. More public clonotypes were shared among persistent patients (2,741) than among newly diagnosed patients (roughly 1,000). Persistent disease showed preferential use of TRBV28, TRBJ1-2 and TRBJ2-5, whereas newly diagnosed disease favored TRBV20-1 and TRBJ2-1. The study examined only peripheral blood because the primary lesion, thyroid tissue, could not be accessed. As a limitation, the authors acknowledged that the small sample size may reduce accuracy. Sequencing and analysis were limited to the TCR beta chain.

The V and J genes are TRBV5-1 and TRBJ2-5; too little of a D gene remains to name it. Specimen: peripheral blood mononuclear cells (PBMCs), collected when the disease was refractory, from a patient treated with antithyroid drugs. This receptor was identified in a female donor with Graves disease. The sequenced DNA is TGCGCCAGCAGCTTAAGCGCACAAGAGACCCAGTACTTC. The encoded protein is CASSLSAQETQYF. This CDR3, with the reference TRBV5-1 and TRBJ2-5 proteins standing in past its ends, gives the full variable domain KAGVTQTPRYLIKTRGQQVTLSCSPISGHRSVSWYQQTPGQGLQFLFEYFSETQRNKGNFPGRFSGRQFSNSRSEMNVSTLELGDSALYLCASSLSAQETQYFGPGTRLLVL.